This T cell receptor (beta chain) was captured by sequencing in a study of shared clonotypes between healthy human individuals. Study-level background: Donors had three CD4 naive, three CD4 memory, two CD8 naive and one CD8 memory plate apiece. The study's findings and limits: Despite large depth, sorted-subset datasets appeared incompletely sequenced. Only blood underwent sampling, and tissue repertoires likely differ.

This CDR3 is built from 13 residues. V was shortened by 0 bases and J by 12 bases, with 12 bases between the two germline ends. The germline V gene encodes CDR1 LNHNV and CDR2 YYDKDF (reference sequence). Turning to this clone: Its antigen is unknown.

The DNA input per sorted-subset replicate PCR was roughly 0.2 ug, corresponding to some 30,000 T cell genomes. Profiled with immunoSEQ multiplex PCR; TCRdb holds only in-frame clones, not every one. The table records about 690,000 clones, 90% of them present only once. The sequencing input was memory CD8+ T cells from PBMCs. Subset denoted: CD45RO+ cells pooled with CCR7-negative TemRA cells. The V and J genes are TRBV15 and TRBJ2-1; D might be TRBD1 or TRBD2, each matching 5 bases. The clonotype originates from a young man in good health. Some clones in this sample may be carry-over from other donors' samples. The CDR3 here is CATSRDFGTRQFF. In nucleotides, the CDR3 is TGTGCCACCAGCAGAGACTTCGGGACGCGGCAGTTCTTC.